A single sample is the source of the 22 T cell receptor beta chains below, sequenced in a study of CD8+ T cells in alopecia areata. As for treatment: oral pan-JAK inhibitor, 5-10 mg twice daily. Reverse transcribed after extraction, RNA yielded cDNA as the sequencing template. The method was immunoSEQ multiplex PCR; TCRdb's version includes in-frame clones alone and lacks a portion of them. The table lists 200,000 to 250,000 clones, around three fifths of them singletons. This sample comprised CD4+ T cells sorted from blood, obtained at week 4, from a patient treated with tofacitinib. The origin of the receptors is a human donor with alopecia areata.

The rearrangement uses TRBV30 and TRBJ1-1; the D gene is possibly TRBD1 (6 bases). This CDR3 is built from 11 residues. Trimming left V 2 bases short and J 10 bases short, with 11 bases between. Germline CDR1 GTSNPN, CDR2 SVGIG (reference sequence). The DNA for the CDR3 is TGTGCCTGGAGTTGGGGGCCGCGAGCTTTCTTT. This codes for CAWSWGPRAFF.

The chain is built from TRBV6-1 and TRBJ2-1; the D gene is possibly TRBD2 (5 bases). The V and J ends lost 8 bases and 0 bases respectively, with 11 bases between them. The CDR3 consists of 14 residues. CDR1 is MNHNS and CDR2 is SASEGT in the germline V gene. Here the CDR3 reads CASPRAGSYNEQFF. The CDR3 DNA is TGTGCCAGCCCGAGGGCAGGCTCCTACAATGAGCAGTTCTTC.

Only a few counts were recorded for this clone. The chain uses TRBV7-9 and TRBJ2-4; TRBD1 agrees at 7 bases. The germline gives CDR1 SEHNR, CDR2 FQNEAQ (reference sequence). CDR3 length: 15 residues. V dropped 2 bases and J dropped 3; count of bases not matched to a gene: 4. CDR3 protein: CASSLTGTVKNIQYF. Written as DNA, the CDR3 is TGTGCCAGCAGCTTAACCGGGACAGTCAAAAACATTCAGTACTTC.

The genes are TRBV5-1 and TRBJ2-3; 7 bases match TRBD2. The CDR3 length is 14 residues. Unmatched junction bases numbered 3, after V lost 5 bases and J lost 0 bases. CDR1 and CDR2 from the germline V gene are SGHRS and YFSETQ. CDR3 sequence reads: CASRRAGSTDTQYF. The CDR3 DNA reads TGCGCCAGCAGACGAGCGGGGAGCACAGATACGCAGTATTTT. Variable domain in full (rest from reference TRBV5-1 and TRBJ2-3): KAGVTQTPRYLIKTRGQQVTLSCSPISGHRSVSWYQQTPGQGLQFLFEYFSETQRNKGNFPGRFSGRQFSNSRSEMNVSTLELGDSALYLCASRRAGSTDTQYFGPGTRLTVL.

This clone showed up just once. V usage is TRBV30 and J usage is TRBJ2-1; D possibly matches TRBD1 or TRBD2 (6 bases each). V was clipped by 3 bases and J by 6 bases, with 9 bases between them. Germline V gives CDR1 GTSNPN, CDR2 SVGIG (reference sequence). The CDR3 loop spans 12 amino acids. The CDR3 reads CAWRGGFNEQFF. CDR3 sequence (DNA): TGTGCCTGGAGAGGGGGGTTCAATGAGCAGTTCTTC.

The CDR3 bases are TGCAGCGTCAAGCGGGAAGGAGAGACCCAGTACTTC. Protein sequence: CSVKREGETQYF. The rearrangement links TRBV29-1 to TRBJ2-5; 7 bases align to TRBD2. CDR1 SQVTM and CDR2 ANQGSEA come from the germline V gene. This CDR3 has 12 amino acids. V gave up 6 bases and J gave up 4 bases; unmatched junction bases: 5. The variable domain in full, with the rest retrieved from reference TRBV29-1 and TRBJ2-5, is SAVISQKPSRDICQRGTSLTIQCQVDSQVTMMFWYRQQPGQSLTLIATANQGSEATYESGFVIDKFPISRPNLTFSTLTVSNMSPEDSSIYLCSVKREGETQYFGPGTRLLVL.

This chain links TRBV18 with TRBJ2-7; TRBD2 is a possible D gene (6 bases). The length of the CDR3 is 13 residues. From germline, CDR1 is KGHSH and CDR2 LQKENI. Trimming stripped 6 bases from V and 0 bases from J, with 9 bases between. Here the CDR3 reads CASSHGSSYEQYF. DNA for the CDR3: TGTGCCAGCTCGCACGGGAGCTCCTACGAGCAGTACTTC.

V is TRBV7-2 and J is TRBJ2-2; 9 bases line up with TRBD1. The CDR3 loop spans 15 amino acids. J gave up 4 bases and V 5 bases, and 5 bases lay outside the gene matches. CDR1 SGHTA and CDR2 FQGNSA come from the germline V gene. CDR3 loop: CASSPRTGATGELFF. The CDR3 DNA is TGTGCCAGCAGCCCCCGGACAGGGGCCACCGGGGAGCTGTTTTTT.

The rearrangement uses TRBV4-3 and TRBJ2-6; D remains ambiguous. In germline, CDR1 is LGHNA, CDR2 YSLEER. Between the trimmed V and J ends, which lost 0 bases and 2 bases, there was a span of 8 bases. This CDR3 contains 16 residues. CDR3 DNA: TGCGCCAGCAGCCAAGATGGGCTAGCTGGGGCCAACGTCCTGACTTTC. This sequence encodes CASSQDGLAGANVLTF.

The CDR3 protein is CATSLGSIYNEQFF. CDR3 nucleotide sequence: TGTGCCACCAGCCTAGGGTCTATCTACAATGAGCAGTTCTTC. The chain employs TRBV15 and TRBJ2-1; no clear D. The CDR3 is made up of 14 amino acids. Trimming shortened V by 5 bases and J by 3 bases, and 11 bases separated the two germline ends. In germline, CDR1 is LNHNV, CDR2 YYDKDF (reference sequence).

This clone was detected only a few times. The V call is TRBV10-2, the J call TRBJ2-3; D might be TRBD2 (7 bases). Germline-derived CDR1 and CDR2 are WSHSY and SAAADI. V dropped 3 bases and J dropped 2 bases, with 12 bases sitting between them. The CDR3 extends over 15 amino acids. CDR3 in amino acids: CASSDGRGVTDTQYF. The CDR3, as DNA: TGCGCCAGCAGTGATGGGAGGGGGGTCACAGATACGCAGTATTTT.

The V call is TRBV19, the J call TRBJ2-1; TRBD1 aligns across 10 bases. Trimming removed 5 bases from V and 8 bases from J; junction bases left unmatched: 12. Germline values: CDR1 LNHDA, CDR2 SQIVND (reference sequence). This CDR3 comprises 16 residues. The DNA for the CDR3 is TGTGCCAGTAGTCTACGACAGGGGGCCTCAGGGGATGAGCAGTTCTTC. This sequence encodes CASSLRQGASGDEQFF.

The chain joins TRBV4-1 to TRBJ2-2, with D possibly being TRBD1 (6 bases). The CDR3 totals 15 residues. Germline V gene lookup returns CDR1 MGHRA and CDR2 YSYEKL. V was trimmed by 3 bases and J by 1 base, leaving 9 bases between them. The CDR3 DNA reads TGCGCCAGCAGCCACCCGACAGGGAACACCGGGGAGCTGTTTTTT. Translating it yields CASSHPTGNTGELFF.

The chain recombines TRBV30 with TRBJ2-7; TRBD1 might be the D (5 bases). Germline CDR1 is GTSNPN and CDR2 is SVGIG (reference sequence). The CDR3 extends over 13 amino acids. V lost 4 bases and J lost 3, with 13 bases in between. The chain's CDR3 is CAWTGSVGYEQYF. CDR3 nucleotides: TGTGCCTGGACAGGGTCTGTTGGCTACGAGCAGTACTTC.

This clone has more than one count but fewer than ten. This chain's CDR3 is CASSQSGALATTYNEQFF. In DNA form, the CDR3 reads TGCGCCAGCAGTCAATCGGGGGCACTAGCGACCACCTACAATGAGCAGTTCTTC. This chain links TRBV23-1 with TRBJ2-1; TRBD2 is a possible D gene (7 bases). TRBV23-1 is noted as an ORF with a role that remains uncertain. V lost 0 bases and J 2 bases, leaving 17 bases between the germline ends. The CDR3 sequence is 18 residues long.

The V call is TRBV7-2, the J call TRBJ2-5; D gene ambiguous. Trimming pared 5 bases from V and 9 bases from J, leaving 16 bases between. The CDR3 consists of 13 residues. Germline values: CDR1 SGHTA, CDR2 FQGNSA. The DNA for the CDR3 is TGTGCCAGCAGCCCCGTTAGCCCCGAGGCCCAGTACTTC. Translating it yields CASSPVSPEAQYF.

V and J are TRBV14 and TRBJ1-6; perhaps TRBD1 as D (6 bases). V was pared by 2 bases and J by 4 bases, with 6 bases between. From germline, CDR1 is SGHDN and CDR2 FVKESK. CDR3 length: 14 amino acids. The CDR3 sequence is CASSQQGYNSPLHF. CDR3 DNA: TGTGCCAGCAGCCAACAGGGGTATAATTCACCCCTCCACTTT.

This clone was picked up a small number of times. This sequence joins TRBV4-2 and TRBJ1-1; D is undetermined. CDR1 and CDR2 (germline): LGHNA, YNFKEQ. V lost 4 bases and J lost 1, with 13 bases in between. CDR3 length equals 15 residues. The CDR3, as DNA: TGTGCCAGCAGCCTCGTACAGAGTTCGAACACTGAAGCTTTCTTT. This encodes CASSLVQSSNTEAFF.

The chain links TRBV5-1 to TRBJ2-1, with 7 nucleotides matching TRBD1. V shed 3 bases and J 8 bases; nucleotides not matched to a gene: 2. The length of the CDR3 is 12 residues. Germline CDR1 is SGHRS and CDR2 is YFSETQ. CDR3 in DNA: TGCGCCAGCAGCTGGCAGGGGGATGAGCAGTTCTTC. Its translation: CASSWQGDEQFF.

The chain uses TRBV29-1 and TRBJ2-3, with 11 bases matching TRBD2. Germline assignment: CDR1 SQVTM and CDR2 ANQGSEA. The V segment lost 8 bases and the J segment 0 bases; nucleotides outside the gene matches: 10. This CDR3 is 16 amino acids long. The CDR3 coding sequence is TGCAGCTCCGGAACTAGCGGGGGCTATAGCACAGATACGCAGTATTTT. Residues: CSSGTSGGYSTDTQYF.

The chain employs TRBV29-1 and TRBJ1-2, with a tentative D call TRBD1 (6 bases). Trimming took 4 bases from V and 3 from J, leaving 9 bases between them. The germline V gene has CDR1 SQVTM and CDR2 ANQGSEA. The CDR3 consists of 12 residues. CDR3 in DNA: TGCAGCGTTGTGGACAGACACTATGGCTACACCTTC. The encoded protein is CSVVDRHYGYTF.

This clone was seen a handful of times. The CDR3 coding sequence is TGCGCCAGCAGACCCCCGGGACAGGGCACAGATACGCAGTATTTT. This sequence encodes CASRPPGQGTDTQYF. The V call is TRBV5-1, the J call TRBJ2-3; 8 bases are a match to TRBD1. This CDR3 comprises 15 residues. Trimming cost V 5 bases and J 1 base; bases outside gene matches: 6. Germline V lookup: CDR1 SGHRS, CDR2 YFSETQ.